Each of the 22 T cell receptor beta chains below was sequenced from the same sample in a study of T-cell reconstitution after alpha-beta-depleted transplantation in children. Preparation of the TCRbeta library involved a method that used unique molecular identifiers. One entry per CDR3 protein results from TCRdb running MiXCR on the PCR reads. The sample has some 600,000 distinct CDR3 sequences, around 16% seen once; the top ten hold approximately 1%. This material consisted of PBMCs from the stem cell graft donor, taken from the stem cell graft. The receptor set was obtained from a human donor who donated a stem cell graft to a child with acute myeloid leukemia.

This clonotype was seen many times. The chain recombines TRBV6-1 with TRBJ2-7; D is possibly TRBD1 or TRBD2 (5 bases each). With 5 bases removed from V and 6 bases from J, the gap between germline ends came to 8 bases. Germline lookup yields CDR1 MNHNS and CDR2 SASEGT. This CDR3 comprises 11 residues. The CDR3 sequence is CASSKGPEQYF. The CDR3 DNA reads as TGTGCCAGCAGTAAGGGACCCGAGCAGTACTTC.

The V gene is TRBV7-3, the J gene TRBJ2-3, with D unclear. The CDR3 runs 12 residues. Trimming cost V 11 bases and J 6 bases, with 15 bases left between them. CDR1 and CDR2 (germline): SGHTA, FQGTGA. DNA of the CDR3: TGTGCCGACGGCGGATTGGGGGATACGCAGTATTTT. Amino acids: CADGGLGDTQYF.

This chain connects TRBV7-9 to TRBJ2-5; D is uncertain. Germline CDR1 reads SEHNR; CDR2 reads FQNEAQ (reference sequence). This CDR3 spans 13 amino acids. The V end was cut by 3 bases, the J end by 5 bases, with 10 bases between. CDR3 in DNA: TGTGCCAGCAGCTTGTCGCAGTGGGAGACCCAGTACTTC. Translation gives CASSLSQWETQYF.

This clonotype came up many times. V is TRBV20-1 and J is TRBJ1-6, with D unresolved. Per the germline V gene, CDR1 is DFQATT and CDR2 is SNEGSKA (reference sequence). V lost 5 bases and J 0 bases, leaving 11 bases between the germline ends. The CDR3 has 15 residues. CDR3 residues: CSARTVLSYNSPLHF. CDR3 DNA sequence: TGCAGTGCTCGGACCGTTCTCTCCTATAATTCACCCCTCCACTTT.

This clonotype was seen ten or more times. V gene TRBV29-1 combines with J gene TRBJ2-3, with 9 bases matching TRBD2. The CDR3 covers 15 residues. Trimming cost V 3 bases and J 3 bases; bases outside gene matches: 7. Germline V lookup: CDR1 SQVTM, CDR2 ANQGSEA. In nucleotides, the CDR3 is TGCAGCGTTGAGCCGAGCGGGGGGTCGACAGATACGCAGTATTTT. This codes for CSVEPSGGSTDTQYF.

This clonotype was recorded at least ten times. The chain combines TRBV29-1 with TRBJ2-3; 14 nucleotides line up with TRBD2. Trimming at V came to 4 bases and at J to 6 bases, leaving 9 bases not matched to a gene. CDR3 length equals 16 residues. The V gene's germline CDR1 is SQVTM and CDR2 ANQGSEA. The CDR3 nucleotides are TGCAGCGTTGGTCGGACTAGCGGGGGGCCCGGCGATACGCAGTATTTT. Translated: CSVGRTSGGPGDTQYF.

V gene TRBV6-1 combines with J gene TRBJ1-4; D is possibly TRBD1 (6 bases). Trimming took 6 bases from V and 10 from J, leaving 18 bases between them. The CDR3 covers 14 residues. CDR1 and CDR2 from the germline V gene are MNHNS and SASEGT. This CDR3 is CASRPGTSGRKLFF. In nucleotides, the CDR3 is TGTGCCAGCAGGCCCGGGACATCGGGGCGAAAACTGTTTTTT.

At least ten counts were recorded for this clonotype. The V gene is TRBV6-5, the J gene TRBJ2-1, with TRBD2 identical over 10 bases. The CDR3 length is 16 residues. After removal of 2 bases from V and 4 bases from J, the junction contained 5 bases not matched to a gene. The germline V gene has CDR1 MNHEY and CDR2 SVGAGI. The CDR3: CASSYAGTSAYNEQFF. CDR3 nucleotides: TGTGCCAGCAGTTACGCCGGGACTAGCGCATACAATGAGCAGTTCTTC.

This clonotype occurred many times. The chain recombines TRBV20-1 with TRBJ2-7, with TRBD2 matching over 8 bases. This CDR3 comprises 14 residues. The V gene's germline CDR1 is DFQATT and CDR2 SNEGSKA (reference sequence). V gave up 0 bases and J gave up 4 bases; unmatched junction bases: 5. The chain's CDR3 is CSARDRGGRYEQYF. The CDR3 nucleotides are TGCAGTGCTAGAGATCGGGGGGGGAGGTACGAGCAGTACTTC.

The sample holds a few counts of this clonotype. The rearrangement links TRBV7-9 to TRBJ1-1, with 7 bases identical to TRBD1. CDR3 length equals 14 residues. V lost 5 bases to trimming and J lost 0 bases; unmatched junction nucleotides: 3. Germline loops: CDR1 SEHNR, CDR2 FQNEAQ (reference sequence). Here the CDR3 reads CASSHQGVNTEAFF. CDR3 bases: TGTGCCAGCAGCCATCAGGGGGTGAACACTGAAGCTTTCTTT.

This clonotype was observed a handful of times. The rearrangement uses TRBV6-5 and TRBJ2-3, with 8 bases that match TRBD2. From germline, CDR1 is MNHEY and CDR2 SVGAGI. J lost 5 bases, V lost 3 bases, and 16 bases had no gene match. This CDR3 has 18 amino acids. CDR3 DNA: TGTGCCAGCAGTTATTCGATAGGCGGGGGGCCCGGGGGAGATACGCAGTATTTT. Residues: CASSYSIGGGPGGDTQYF.

CDR3 sequence: CASSLPRDRDSYEQYF. The CDR3 DNA reads as TGCGCCAGCAGCTTGCCCCGGGACAGGGACTCCTACGAGCAGTACTTC. The chain couples TRBV5-1 to TRBJ2-7; TRBD1 aligns across 9 bases. The CDR3 covers 16 residues. Trimming took 1 base from V and 0 from J; bases not matched to a gene: 5. Germline V gene lookup returns CDR1 SGHRS and CDR2 YFSETQ.

On this clonotype itself: This may come from a read error, since a much larger clone is one base off. The chain recombines TRBV4-3 with TRBJ2-2, with D maybe TRBD1 (7 bases). Germline-derived CDR1 and CDR2 are LGHNA and YSLEER. The CDR3 is 16 amino acids. CDR3 DNA: TGCGCCAGCAGCCTGGAGGAGGGGGCTGGGACCGGGGGGCTGTTTTTT. This codes for CASSLEEGAGTGGLFF.

The chain couples TRBV10-3 to TRBJ2-5; D might be TRBD1 (5 bases). The CDR3 sequence is 15 residues long. Trimming pared 6 bases from V and 3 bases from J, leaving 17 bases between. Germline CDR1 is ENHRY and CDR2 is SYGVKD. The CDR3 region has the DNA TGTGCCATCAGGACGACGGAGACAGATAAAGAGACCCAGTACTTC. Its protein is CAIRTTETDKETQYF.

The chain links TRBV4-3 to TRBJ1-1; TRBD1 matches at 8 bases. Unmatched junction bases numbered 8, after V lost 0 bases and J lost 11 bases. Germline V gene lookup returns CDR1 LGHNA and CDR2 YSLEER. The CDR3 sequence is 14 residues long. The CDR3 DNA is TGCGCCAGCAGCCAAGAGGGACAGGTTGAGGGGGCTTTCTTT. Protein sequence: CASSQEGQVEGAFF.

This clonotype was recorded many times. V gene TRBV20-1 combines with J gene TRBJ1-5; D is undetermined. CDR3 size: 13 residues. Germline assignment: CDR1 DFQATT and CDR2 SNEGSKA (reference sequence). V was pared by 3 bases and J by 2 bases, with 8 bases between. CDR3 nucleotide sequence: TGCAGTGCTAGGGCCGGGGGCAATCAGCCCCAGCATTTT. This sequence encodes CSARAGGNQPQHF.

This clonotype was counted ten times or more. This rearrangement joins TRBV12-3 or TRBV12-4 to TRBJ1-1; D not certain. CDR3 length: 13 residues. Trimming stripped 11 bases from V and 3 bases from J, with 16 bases between. The CDR3 spells CACTPGGDTEAFF. The CDR3 coding sequence is TGTGCCTGCACTCCTGGTGGCGACACTGAAGCTTTCTTT.

This clonotype appeared a few times. The chain employs TRBV5-1 and TRBJ1-1, with D maybe TRBD1 (5 bases). Germline-derived CDR1 and CDR2 are SGHRS and YFSETQ. V lost 1 base and J lost 2, with 12 bases in between. The CDR3 totals 15 residues. The CDR3 sequence: CASSLPGTVNTEAFF. CDR3 in DNA: TGCGCCAGCAGCTTGCCAGGGACTGTAAACACTGAAGCTTTCTTT. Drawing the rest from reference TRBV5-1 and TRBJ1-1, the complete variable domain is KAGVTQTPRYLIKTRGQQVTLSCSPISGHRSVSWYQQTPGQGLQFLFEYFSETQRNKGNFPGRFSGRQFSNSRSEMNVSTLELGDSALYLCASSLPGTVNTEAFFGQGTRLTVV.

The chain uses TRBV5-1 and TRBJ2-5, with a possible D match to TRBD2 (6 bases). Trimming left V 2 bases short and J 0 bases short, with 11 bases between. Germline V gene data show CDR1 as SGHRS and CDR2 as YFSETQ. The CDR3 has 15 residues. The DNA for the CDR3 is TGCGCCAGCAGCTTTGGGGGGAGAAACCAAGAGACCCAGTACTTC. This encodes CASSFGGRNQETQYF. Filled out from reference TRBV5-1 and TRBJ2-5, the complete variable domain reads KAGVTQTPRYLIKTRGQQVTLSCSPISGHRSVSWYQQTPGQGLQFLFEYFSETQRNKGNFPGRFSGRQFSNSRSEMNVSTLELGDSALYLCASSFGGRNQETQYFGPGTRLLVL.

The chain is built from TRBV6-1 and TRBJ2-2, with D tentatively TRBD1 (5 bases). CDR1 is MNHNS, CDR2 SASEGT, per germline. V was pared by 7 bases and J by 3 bases, with 18 bases between. This CDR3 is built from 16 residues. In nucleotides, the CDR3 is TGTGCCAGCACCCGTACAGGTTTTCCTTACACCGGGGAGCTGTTTTTT. This codes for CASTRTGFPYTGELFF.

This rearrangement joins TRBV4-1 to TRBJ2-1, with 7 positions matching TRBD2. CDR1 is MGHRA and CDR2 is YSYEKL in the germline V gene. CDR3 length: 16 residues. After removal of 1 base from V and 10 bases from J, the junction contained 13 bases not matched to a gene. This CDR3 is CASSQVLMTSRGEQFF. In DNA, the CDR3 is TGCGCCAGCAGCCAAGTACTGATGACTAGCCGCGGGGAGCAGTTCTTC.

The CDR3 sequence is CASKPTGVADTQYF. The CDR3 nucleotides are TGTGCCAGCAAGCCGACAGGGGTAGCAGATACGCAGTATTTT. This chain links TRBV2 with TRBJ2-3; 8 positions match TRBD1. Germline V gives CDR1 SNHLY, CDR2 FYNNEI. There are 14 residues in the CDR3. V shed 7 bases and J 4 bases; nucleotides not matched to a gene: 7.